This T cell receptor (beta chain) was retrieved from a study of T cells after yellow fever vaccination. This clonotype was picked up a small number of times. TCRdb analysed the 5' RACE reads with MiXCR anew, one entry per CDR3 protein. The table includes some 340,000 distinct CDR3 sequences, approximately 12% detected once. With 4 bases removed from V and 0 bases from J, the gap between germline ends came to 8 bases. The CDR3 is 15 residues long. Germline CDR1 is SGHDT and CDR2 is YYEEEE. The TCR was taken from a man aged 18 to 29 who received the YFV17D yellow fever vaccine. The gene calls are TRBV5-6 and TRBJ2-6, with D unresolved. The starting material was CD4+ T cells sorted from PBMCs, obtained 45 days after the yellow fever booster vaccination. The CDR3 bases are TGTGCCAGCAGCCTCCGGGCCTCTGGGGCCAACGTCCTGACTTTC. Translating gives CASSLRASGANVLTF.